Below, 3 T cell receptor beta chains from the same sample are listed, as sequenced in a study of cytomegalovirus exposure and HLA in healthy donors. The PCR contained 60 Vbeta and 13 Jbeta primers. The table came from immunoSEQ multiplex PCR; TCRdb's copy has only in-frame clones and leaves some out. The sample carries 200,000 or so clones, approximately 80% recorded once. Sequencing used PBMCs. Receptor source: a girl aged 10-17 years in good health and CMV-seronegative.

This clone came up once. The CDR3 bases are TGTGCCTGGAGGTGGAGGGGGCGCGGGAATGAGCAGTTCTTC. Translation gives CAWRWRGRGNEQFF. This rearrangement joins TRBV30 to TRBJ2-1, with D possibly being TRBD1 (7 bases). V was shortened by 3 bases and J by 7 bases, with 16 bases between the two germline ends. Germline V lookup: CDR1 GTSNPN, CDR2 SVGIG (reference sequence). The CDR3 has 14 residues.

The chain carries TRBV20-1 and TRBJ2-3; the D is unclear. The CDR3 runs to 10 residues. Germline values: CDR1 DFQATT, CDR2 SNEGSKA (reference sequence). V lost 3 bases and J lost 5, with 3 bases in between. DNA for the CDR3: TGCAGTGCTAGTAAAGATACGCAGTATTTT. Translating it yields CSASKDTQYF.

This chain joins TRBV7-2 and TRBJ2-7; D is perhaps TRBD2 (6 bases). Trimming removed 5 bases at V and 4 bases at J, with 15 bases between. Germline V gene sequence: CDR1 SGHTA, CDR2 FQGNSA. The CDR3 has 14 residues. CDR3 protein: CASSLGGLLYEQYF. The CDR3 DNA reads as TGTGCCAGCAGCCTGGGGGGTCTTCTTTACGAGCAGTACTTC.